Shown below are 6 T cell receptor beta chains from a single sample sequenced in a study of PD-1 blockade in classical Hodgkin lymphoma. Sequenced by immunoSEQ multiplex PCR; TCRdb stores in-frame clones only, minus some. The data show approximately 84,000 clones, nearly 85% seen once. Noted time point: cycle 4 day 1 (C4D1), after six to seven weeks of nivolumab. Each of the patients experienced relapse following autologous stem cell transplantation, and their brentuximab vedotin exposure differed. The sample in question was peripheral blood mononuclear cells (PBMCs), obtained before the fourth cycle of nivolumab. All receptors derive from a human donor with classical Hodgkin lymphoma.

V is TRBV19 and J is TRBJ2-3, with 13 bases aligning to TRBD2. The V gene end was trimmed by 1 base and the J gene end by 4 bases; junction bases not matched to a gene: 2. CDR1 and CDR2 from the germline V gene are LNHDA and SQIVND (reference sequence). This CDR3 is 16 amino acids long. The CDR3 here is CASSIVLAGGADTQYF. CDR3 nucleotide sequence: TGTGCCAGTAGTATAGTACTAGCGGGAGGGGCAGATACGCAGTATTTT.

About this clone itself: Additional DNA sequences in this sample encode the identical CDR3. The J gene is TRBJ1-1, the V gene TRBV5-1; weak D call: TRBD1 (6 bases). The CDR3 has 12 amino acids. V gave up 1 base and J gave up 8 bases, with 9 bases separating them. From germline, CDR1 is SGHRS and CDR2 YFSETQ. DNA of the CDR3: TGCGCCAGCAGCTTGAGGGGGACCGAAGCTTTCTTT. It translates to CASSLRGTEAFF. Together with reference TRBV5-1 and TRBJ1-1, the CDR3 gives the full variable domain: KAGVTQTPRYLIKTRGQQVTLSCSPISGHRSVSWYQQTPGQGLQFLFEYFSETQRNKGNFPGRFSGRQFSNSRSEMNVSTLELGDSALYLCASSLRGTEAFFGQGTRLTVV.

The J gene is TRBJ1-4, the V gene TRBV5-4, with D unresolved. Germline V gene lookup returns CDR1 SGHNT and CDR2 YYREEE (reference sequence). The CDR3 extends over 17 amino acids. Trimming stripped 0 bases from V and 0 bases from J, with 12 bases between. The CDR3 protein is CASSLDPMGATNEKLFF. The CDR3 DNA sequence: TGTGCCAGCAGCTTGGACCCCATGGGAGCAACTAATGAAAAACTGTTTTTT.

This CDR3 reads CASSLASGPDTQYF. CDR3 bases: TGTGCCAGCAGCTTGGCCTCGGGCCCAGATACGCAGTATTTT. The J gene is TRBJ2-3, the V gene TRBV7-9; no reliable D call. Germline V gives CDR1 SEHNR, CDR2 FQNEAQ (reference sequence). With 3 bases removed from V and 4 bases from J, the gap between germline ends came to 11 bases. The CDR3 runs to 14 residues.

The chain carries TRBV28 and TRBJ2-3, with D perhaps matching TRBD1 (5 bases). There are 12 residues in the CDR3. V shed 6 bases and J shed 8 bases, with 12 bases lying between them. The germline V gene encodes CDR1 MDHEN and CDR2 SYDVKM. The CDR3 sequence: CASSSGMGTQYF. CDR3 sequence (DNA): TGTGCCAGCAGCTCAGGGATGGGTACGCAGTATTTT.

The rearrangement uses TRBV28 and TRBJ2-5, with D unresolved. Trimming took 4 bases from V and 4 from J, leaving 7 bases between them. Per germline, CDR1 MDHEN and CDR2 SYDVKM. The CDR3 loop spans 12 amino acids. CDR3 loop: CASSSPPETQYF. The CDR3 coding sequence is TGTGCCAGCAGTTCTCCCCCAGAGACCCAGTACTTC.